A selection of T cell receptor beta chains follows, all from one sample in a study of T cells in Graves' hyperthyroidism and ophthalmopathy. TCRdb re-called the multiplex PCR reads with MiXCR, one entry per CDR3 protein. The sample lists approximately 520,000 distinct CDR3 sequences, 24% occurring once. Sequenced: blood. All receptors derive from a woman in her twenties or thirties with Graves' ophthalmopathy. Both conserved end residues are part of each CDR3. Each record gives: J gene, D gene, clone size, V gene, CDR3 DNA, CDR3 protein. The D gene is left open where the match is weak. Only some rows state a clone size, as once, few, many or a class for expanded clones.

J gene: TRBJ1-5; D gene: TRBD1; clone size: -; V gene: TRBV19; CDR3 DNA: TGTGCCAGTACCCCTCCCCCCGGGACAGGGTACCTTAGCAATCAGCCCCAGCATTTT; CDR3 protein: CASTPPPGTGYLSNQPQHF
J gene: TRBJ2-5; D gene: -; clone size: many; V gene: TRBV10-3; CDR3 DNA: TGTGCCATCAGTGAGTCGAAGACCCAGTACTTC; CDR3 protein: CAISESKTQYF
J gene: TRBJ2-5; D gene: -; clone size: many; V gene: TRBV5-1; CDR3 DNA: TGCGCCAGCAGCCCCCTAGGCCGAACGGAGACCCAGTACTTC; CDR3 protein: CASSPLGRTETQYF
J gene: TRBJ2-5; D gene: -; clone size: -; V gene: TRBV7-3; CDR3 DNA: TGTGCCAGCAGCTTAGAACTAGCTGGGGAGACCCAGTACTTC; CDR3 protein: CASSLELAGETQYF
J gene: TRBJ2-5; D gene: -; clone size: many; V gene: TRBV28; CDR3 DNA: TGTGCCAGCATTGGCTCCCAGGAGACCCAGTACTTC; CDR3 protein: CASIGSQETQYF
J gene: TRBJ1-1; D gene: -; clone size: few; V gene: TRBV7-9; CDR3 DNA: TGTGCCAGCAGCTTAGGGGTAGGGGAGTGGACTGAAGCTTTCTTT; CDR3 protein: CASSLGVGEWTEAFF
J gene: TRBJ1-5; D gene: -; clone size: many; V gene: TRBV12-3/TRBV12-4; CDR3 DNA: TGTGCCAGCAGTTTTGGACCGGGTCAGCCCCAGCATTTT; CDR3 protein: CASSFGPGQPQHF
J gene: TRBJ2-2; D gene: TRBD2; clone size: once; V gene: TRBV6-1; CDR3 DNA: TGTGCCAGCAGTCCTCACCTGGCTAGCGGGGTCGGGGAGCTGTTTTTT; CDR3 protein: CASSPHLASGVGELFF
J gene: TRBJ1-1; D gene: -; clone size: -; V gene: TRBV5-1; CDR3 DNA: TGCGCCAGCAGTCGATACACCGGTTTCAAGAAGAACACTGAAGCTTTCTTT; CDR3 protein: CASSRYTGFKKNTEAFF
J gene: TRBJ2-7; D gene: TRBD2; clone size: -; V gene: TRBV7-2; CDR3 DNA: TGTGCCAGCAGCTGGAGAGCGGGAGGGTCCTACGAGCAGTACTTC; CDR3 protein: CASSWRAGGSYEQYF
J gene: TRBJ1-3; D gene: -; clone size: many; V gene: TRBV11-2; CDR3 DNA: TGTGCCAGCAGCATCGGGGCATCGGGAAACACCATATATTTT; CDR3 protein: CASSIGASGNTIYF
J gene: TRBJ2-7; D gene: -; clone size: many; V gene: TRBV5-1; CDR3 DNA: TGCGCCAGCAGCTTGGAACATCGCTACGAGCAGTACTTC; CDR3 protein: CASSLEHRYEQYF
J gene: TRBJ1-1; D gene: -; clone size: -; V gene: TRBV4-1; CDR3 DNA: TGCGCCAGCAGCCACTCCCCCGGGGGCTCTGAAGCTTTCTTT; CDR3 protein: CASSHSPGGSEAFF
J gene: TRBJ2-2; D gene: TRBD2; clone size: many; V gene: TRBV20-1; CDR3 DNA: TGCAGTGCCCTACCCCCCCTTGGACGGGGGGGCAACAGGGAGCTGTTTTTT; CDR3 protein: CSALPPLGRGGNRELFF
J gene: TRBJ1-1; D gene: TRBD1; clone size: -; V gene: TRBV4-1; CDR3 DNA: TGCGCCAGCAGCAGGCCCACAGGGGACACTGAAGCTTTCTTT; CDR3 protein: CASSRPTGDTEAFF
J gene: TRBJ2-7; D gene: TRBD2; clone size: -; V gene: TRBV11-2; CDR3 DNA: TGTGCCAGCAGCTTAATCGGACGGGCGGGGGGCCACGAGCAGTACTTC; CDR3 protein: CASSLIGRAGGHEQYF
J gene: TRBJ1-3; D gene: -; clone size: many; V gene: TRBV7-2; CDR3 DNA: TGTGCCAGCAGCCCCCGCGGTCCCACTGGAAACACCATATATTTT; CDR3 protein: CASSPRGPTGNTIYF
J gene: TRBJ1-5; D gene: -; clone size: many; V gene: TRBV3-1; CDR3 DNA: TGTGCCAGCGGTACGGCACGAGGGAGCAATAGCAATCAGCCCCAGCATTTT; CDR3 protein: CASGTARGSNSNQPQHF
J gene: TRBJ2-7; D gene: -; clone size: many; V gene: TRBV9; CDR3 DNA: TGTGCCAGCAGCGTAGCTCTGGGGTCAAGCTCCGAGCAGTACTTC; CDR3 protein: CASSVALGSSSEQYF
J gene: TRBJ1-1; D gene: TRBD1; clone size: many; V gene: TRBV11-1; CDR3 DNA: TGTGCCAGCAGCTTATCTGGGACAGGGATTCATGAAGCTTTCTTT; CDR3 protein: CASSLSGTGIHEAFF
J gene: TRBJ1-5; D gene: -; clone size: -; V gene: TRBV18; CDR3 DNA: TGTGCCAGCTCAGAACAGGGCCGCAATCAGCCCCAGCATTTT; CDR3 protein: CASSEQGRNQPQHF
J gene: TRBJ1-2; D gene: TRBD1; clone size: few; V gene: TRBV12-3/TRBV12-4; CDR3 DNA: TGTGCCAGCAGTTCAGGGGGCGTCGGCTATGGCTACACCTTC; CDR3 protein: CASSSGGVGYGYTF
J gene: TRBJ1-1; D gene: -; clone size: many; V gene: TRBV12-3/TRBV12-4; CDR3 DNA: TGTGCCAGCAGTTTAGGCCAGTTATCTGAAGCTTTCTTT; CDR3 protein: CASSLGQLSEAFF
J gene: TRBJ2-7; D gene: -; clone size: many; V gene: TRBV2; CDR3 DNA: TGTGCCAGCAGCGCGACTTCGACGCCCTACGAGCAGTACTTC; CDR3 protein: CASSATSTPYEQYF
J gene: TRBJ2-2; D gene: -; clone size: many; V gene: TRBV7-2; CDR3 DNA: TGTGCCAGCAGCTTAGCGGGTCGGCTTGTCAACACCGGGGAGCTGTTTTTT; CDR3 protein: CASSLAGRLVNTGELFF
J gene: TRBJ2-7; D gene: TRBD1; clone size: -; V gene: TRBV4-1; CDR3 DNA: TGCGCCAGCAGCCAGGCTCCAGGGACAGGGTCTTCCTACGAGCAGTACTTC; CDR3 protein: CASSQAPGTGSSYEQYF
J gene: TRBJ2-5; D gene: TRBD1; clone size: once; V gene: TRBV20-1; CDR3 DNA: TGCAGTGCTCCGACAGGGGGCAGGGAGAGCCAGTACTTC; CDR3 protein: CSAPTGGRESQYF
J gene: TRBJ1-2; D gene: -; clone size: few; V gene: TRBV3-1; CDR3 DNA: TGTGCCAGCAGCCAAGGGAGTATGATGACAGAAACCGTCTATGGCTACACCTTC; CDR3 protein: CASSQGSMMTETVYGYTF